This TCR beta chain was profiled in a study of T-cell memory formation after mild COVID-19. Study as a whole: Largely donor-specific sequence clusters came from a couple of donors. The study, taken as a whole, reports: Prior to infection, memory already included some responding clones, suggesting cross-reactive memory joined.

Ten or more counts support this clonotype. The antigen remains undetermined. Per germline, CDR1 MNHNY and CDR2 SVGAGI (reference sequence). The CDR3 runs 13 residues. V was pared by 3 bases and J by 4 bases, with 7 bases between. Constant-segment-primed 5'RACE gave TCR alpha and TCR beta cDNA libraries with sample barcodes and UMIs. One entry per CDR3 protein results from TCRdb running MiXCR on the 5' RACE reads. Of roughly 320,000 distinct CDR3 sequences listed, 25% to 30% are singletons. This sequence was found in an adult woman who had mild COVID-19 (a few samples of this study predate the infection). Cell type and time point are not known. The V call is TRBV6-6, the J call TRBJ2-1, with D hard to call. Sequenced material: PBMCs or a T cell subset sorted from them (not recorded which). The CDR3 DNA reads TGTGCCAGCAGTTATACATCTTACAATGAGCAGTTCTTC. It is translated as CASSYTSYNEQFF.